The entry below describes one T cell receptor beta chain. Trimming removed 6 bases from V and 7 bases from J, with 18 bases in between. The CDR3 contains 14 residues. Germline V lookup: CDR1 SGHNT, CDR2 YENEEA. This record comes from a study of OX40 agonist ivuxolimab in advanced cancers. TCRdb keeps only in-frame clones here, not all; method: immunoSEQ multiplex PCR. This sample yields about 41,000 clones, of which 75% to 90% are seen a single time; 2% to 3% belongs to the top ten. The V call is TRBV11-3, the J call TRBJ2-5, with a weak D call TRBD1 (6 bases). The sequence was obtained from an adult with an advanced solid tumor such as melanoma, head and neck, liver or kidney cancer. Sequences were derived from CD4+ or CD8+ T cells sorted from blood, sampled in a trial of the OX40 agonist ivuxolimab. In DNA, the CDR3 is TGTGCCAGCAGGTCCTACAGAGGGGGTCTGACCCAGTACTTC. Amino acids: CASRSYRGGLTQYF.